Included here is one T cell receptor beta chain sequence, with context. Its antigen is undetermined. Trimming removed 8 bases from V and 6 bases from J, with 16 bases in between. The CDR3 totals 13 residues. Germline V gene lookup returns CDR1 MNHNY and CDR2 SVGAGI (reference sequence). The treatment here: oral pan-JAK inhibitor, 5-10 mg twice daily. Sequencing templates came from extracted RNA that was reverse transcribed into cDNA. The protocol was immunoSEQ multiplex PCR, while the TCRdb copy is restricted to in-frame clones and leaves out a portion. The sample includes 180,000 or so clones, approximately 59% of them seen just once. The data were obtained in a study of CD8+ T cells in alopecia areata. Study findings and constraints: Scalp clonality dropped significantly under tofacitinib, as did expanded CD8+ top-100 clones.

The sequence was obtained from a human donor with alopecia areata. J is TRBJ1-2 and V is TRBV6-6; D possibly corresponds to TRBD1 (5 bases). Specimen: CD4+ T cells sorted from blood, collected between weeks 55 and 65, from a patient treated with tofacitinib. The CDR3: CASQSRRDDGYTF. As DNA, the CDR3 is TGTGCCAGCCAAAGTCGGAGGGACGATGGCTACACCTTC.